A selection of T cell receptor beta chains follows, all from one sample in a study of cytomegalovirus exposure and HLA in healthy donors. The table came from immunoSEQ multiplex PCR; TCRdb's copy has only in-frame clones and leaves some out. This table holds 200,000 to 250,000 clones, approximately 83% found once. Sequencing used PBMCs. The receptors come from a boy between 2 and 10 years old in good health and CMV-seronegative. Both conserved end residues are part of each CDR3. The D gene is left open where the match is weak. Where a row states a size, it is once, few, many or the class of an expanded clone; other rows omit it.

DNA: TGCGCCAGCAGCTCCCGACAGCCCCCGAAAGAGACCCAGTACTTC; CDR3: CASSSRQPPKETQYF; D: NA; size: NA; V: TRBV5-1; J: TRBJ2-5
DNA: TGTGCCAGCTCACCCCGAAATCCCGGGACAGGGACCGGGGAGCTGTTTTTT; CDR3: CASSPRNPGTGTGELFF; D: TRBD1; size: NA; V: TRBV18; J: TRBJ2-2
DNA: TGTGCTAGTGGTTTCAAGGGGCGAACCCAGTACTTC; CDR3: CASGFKGRTQYF; D: NA; size: NA; V: TRBV12-5; J: TRBJ2-7
DNA: TGTGCCAGCAGCTCGGAGACCACCGGGATCTACGAGCAGTACTTC; CDR3: CASSSETTGIYEQYF; D: NA; size: NA; V: TRBV7-6; J: TRBJ2-7
DNA: TGCAGCGTTGTTGGGGCAGGGTCCTACGAGCAGTACTTC; CDR3: CSVVGAGSYEQYF; D: NA; size: once; V: TRBV29-1; J: TRBJ2-7
DNA: TGTGCCAGCAGTGGGAAGGGAGATTGCTACGAGCAGTACTTC; CDR3: CASSGKGDCYEQYF; D: NA; size: NA; V: TRBV6-4; J: TRBJ2-7
DNA: TGCAGCGTTGGAGCTACAGGGGCGACTAATGAAAAACTGTTTTTT; CDR3: CSVGATGATNEKLFF; D: TRBD1; size: NA; V: TRBV29-1; J: TRBJ1-4
DNA: TGTGCCAGCAGCCACCTCGGCGGGTCGCTCTACGAGCAGTACTTC; CDR3: CASSHLGGSLYEQYF; D: NA; size: NA; V: TRBV4-2; J: TRBJ2-7
DNA: TGTGCCAGCAGCCAAAAACAGGGTCTCGGGGCCAACGTCCTGACTTTC; CDR3: CASSQKQGLGANVLTF; D: NA; size: NA; V: TRBV4-2; J: TRBJ2-6
DNA: TGTGCCAGCAGTCCCCCAGGCGGGAGGGCCAATGAGCAGTTCTTC; CDR3: CASSPPGGRANEQFF; D: TRBD2; size: NA; V: TRBV6-5; J: TRBJ2-1
DNA: TGTGCCAGCAGCCCGCGGGAGGGAAGCACAGATACGCAGTATTTT; CDR3: CASSPREGSTDTQYF; D: TRBD2; size: few; V: TRBV4-2; J: TRBJ2-3
DNA: TGCAGCGTTGAAGGGCCGGTAGCGGGAGGTCTGAGCTCCTACAATGAGCAGTTCTTC; CDR3: CSVEGPVAGGLSSYNEQFF; D: TRBD2; size: NA; V: TRBV29-1; J: TRBJ2-1
DNA: TGTGCCAGCAGTTATGGCGGCAGAGCCTACGAGCAGTACTTC; CDR3: CASSYGGRAYEQYF; D: NA; size: few; V: TRBV6-5; J: TRBJ2-7
DNA: TGTGCCAGCAGCTTCCCGGGGGGGAGCTCCTACAATGAGCAGTTCTTC; CDR3: CASSFPGGSSYNEQFF; D: TRBD2; size: NA; V: TRBV5-6; J: TRBJ2-1
DNA: TGTGCCAGCTCTCCGGGACAGGGTACCACCGGGGAGCTGTTTTTT; CDR3: CASSPGQGTTGELFF; D: TRBD1; size: NA; V: TRBV18; J: TRBJ2-2
DNA: TGTGCCAGTAGTATAAGGGCGGGGGCCTACAATGAGCAGTTCTTC; CDR3: CASSIRAGAYNEQFF; D: TRBD2; size: once; V: TRBV19; J: TRBJ2-1
DNA: TGTGCCAGCAGCTTGGGGACGGGGGGCGGAAAGCCCCAGCATTTT; CDR3: CASSLGTGGGKPQHF; D: NA; size: NA; V: TRBV5-6; J: TRBJ1-5
DNA: TGTGCCACTAGCAGTTTCCCGGGAATTGAGCAGTATTTC; CDR3: CATSSFPGIEQYF; D: NA; size: NA; V: TRBV15; J: TRBJ2-7
DNA: TGCGCCAGCAGCGGGGAGGACCCCTCCTACAATGAGCAGTTCTTC; CDR3: CASSGEDPSYNEQFF; D: NA; size: NA; V: TRBV5-1; J: TRBJ2-1
DNA: TGCGCCAGCAGCGGGGACAGGGGAGGAGATGGAAACACCATATATTTT; CDR3: CASSGDRGGDGNTIYF; D: TRBD1; size: NA; V: TRBV5-1; J: TRBJ1-3
DNA: TGTGCTAGTGAGGGGTGGGACAGTAGAAACATTCAGTACTTC; CDR3: CASEGWDSRNIQYF; D: TRBD1; size: NA; V: TRBV12-5; J: TRBJ2-4
DNA: TGTGCCTGGAAAGGCGGCTTTAAGAACACTGAAGCTTTCTTT; CDR3: CAWKGGFKNTEAFF; D: NA; size: NA; V: TRBV30; J: TRBJ1-1
DNA: TGCGCCAGCAGCCAAGATCCGTTCCCCTCCTACGAGCAGTACTTC; CDR3: CASSQDPFPSYEQYF; D: NA; size: NA; V: TRBV4-1; J: TRBJ2-7
DNA: TGTGCCAGCAGCGCAATCGGAGATCCGCAAGAGACCCAGTACTTC; CDR3: CASSAIGDPQETQYF; D: NA; size: NA; V: TRBV7-2; J: TRBJ2-5
DNA: TGTGCCTGGAGTTCCGGACTAGCGGGTTACAATGAGCAGTTCTTC; CDR3: CAWSSGLAGYNEQFF; D: TRBD2; size: NA; V: TRBV30; J: TRBJ2-1
DNA: TGTGCCTGCCGAGGGGGCAGGTCAGATACGCAGTATTTT; CDR3: CACRGGRSDTQYF; D: TRBD1; size: few; V: TRBV30; J: TRBJ2-3
DNA: TGTGCCAGCAGCGAAGGACAGGGTGTCACTGAAGCTTTCTTT; CDR3: CASSEGQGVTEAFF; D: TRBD1; size: NA; V: TRBV2; J: TRBJ1-1
DNA: TGTGCCATCCTTCCCCGCCTAGGTTCACCCCTCCACTTT; CDR3: CAILPRLGSPLHF; D: NA; size: NA; V: TRBV10-3; J: TRBJ1-6
DNA: TGTGCCAGCAGTTTTCCGGGGGGTGCCTACGAGCAGTACTTC; CDR3: CASSFPGGAYEQYF; D: TRBD2; size: NA; V: TRBV6-5; J: TRBJ2-7
DNA: TGTGCCTGGAGTTGGACTAGCGGGAGACTTGAGCAGTTCTTC; CDR3: CAWSWTSGRLEQFF; D: TRBD2; size: NA; V: TRBV30; J: TRBJ2-1
DNA: TGCAGCGTAAGCGGGGGGGCAAACACCGGGGAGCTGTTTTTT; CDR3: CSVSGGANTGELFF; D: TRBD2; size: NA; V: TRBV29-1; J: TRBJ2-2
DNA: TGTGCCAGCAGCTTTTCCAGGGAAGATACGCAGTATTTT; CDR3: CASSFSREDTQYF; D: NA; size: NA; V: TRBV7-3; J: TRBJ2-3
DNA: TGCGCCAGCAGCTTGGTGCAGGGCCCCTACGAGCAGTACTTC; CDR3: CASSLVQGPYEQYF; D: NA; size: NA; V: TRBV5-1; J: TRBJ2-7